The rows below give T cell receptor beta chains drawn from one sample of a study of blood T cell repertoires in COVID-19. This table comes from immunoSEQ multiplex PCR, and its TCRdb copy is limited to in-frame clones, with some not included. The profile shows some 150,000 clones, about four fifths of them singletons. Source material: peripheral blood. The source of these receptors is a woman of 80 years or more with acute or convalescent COVID-19. Both conserved end residues are part of each CDR3.

V: TRBV5-1; length: 14; CDR3: CASTPGQGNSPLHF
V: TRBV5-1; length: 17; CDR3: CASSSGDRGARNTEAFF
V: TRBV10-3; length: 13; CDR3: CAITGTAGQPQHF
V: TRBV7-8; length: 17; CDR3: CASSLASRTGVGYGYTF
V: TRBV5-6; length: 15; CDR3: CASSPADTYQETQYF
V: TRBV19; length: 16; CDR3: CASSIQDRSAIYGYTF
V: TRBV3-1/TRBV3-2; length: 15; CDR3: CASSRRDRGNTEAFF
V: TRBV7-2; length: 16; CDR3: CASSLAPGQRWDTQYF
V: TRBV18; length: 14; CDR3: CASSPSNGNTEAFF
V: TRBV11-2; length: 15; CDR3: CASSLSYGVGNEQFF
V: TRBV19; length: 15; CDR3: CASSIGTESYQPQHF
V: TRBV20-1; length: 15; CDR3: CSASSAGEGTDTQYF
V: TRBV27; length: 15; CDR3: CASKYRDRAAYEQYF
V: TRBV9; length: 15; CDR3: CASSDTGRSGNTIYF
V: TRBV4-1; length: 16; CDR3: CASSQDPGRSKETQYF
V: TRBV4-3; length: 15; CDR3: CASSQEVRVTDTQYF
V: TRBV2; length: 15; CDR3: CASTAEDRGSGLLYF